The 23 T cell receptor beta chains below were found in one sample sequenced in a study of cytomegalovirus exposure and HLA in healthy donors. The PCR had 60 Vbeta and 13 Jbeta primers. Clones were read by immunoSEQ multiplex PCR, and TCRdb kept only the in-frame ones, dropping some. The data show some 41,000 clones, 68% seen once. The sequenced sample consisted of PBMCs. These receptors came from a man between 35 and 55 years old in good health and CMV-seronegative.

The CDR3 spells CASSRQDNYGYTF. DNA for the CDR3: TGTGCCAGCTCTAGACAGGATAACTATGGCTACACCTTC. The V gene is TRBV27, the J gene TRBJ1-2, with a weak D call TRBD1 (6 bases). Germline-derived CDR1 and CDR2 are MNHEY and SMNVEV (reference sequence). V was clipped by 8 bases and J by 1 base, with 11 bases between them. This CDR3 spans 13 amino acids.

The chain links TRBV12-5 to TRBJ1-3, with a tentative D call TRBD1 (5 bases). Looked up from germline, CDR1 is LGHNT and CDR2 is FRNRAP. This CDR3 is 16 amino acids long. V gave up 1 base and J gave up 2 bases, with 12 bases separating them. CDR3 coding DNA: TGTGCTAGTGGTTTGGGGGGCGCCCAGCCTGGAAACACCATATATTTT. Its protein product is CASGLGGAQPGNTIYF.

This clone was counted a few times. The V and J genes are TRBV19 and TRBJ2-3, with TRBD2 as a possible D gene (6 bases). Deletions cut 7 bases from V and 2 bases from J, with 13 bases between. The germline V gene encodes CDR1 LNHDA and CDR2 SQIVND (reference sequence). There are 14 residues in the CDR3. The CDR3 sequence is CASTHGGYTDTQYF. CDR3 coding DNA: TGTGCCAGTACCCATGGGGGGTACACAGATACGCAGTATTTT.

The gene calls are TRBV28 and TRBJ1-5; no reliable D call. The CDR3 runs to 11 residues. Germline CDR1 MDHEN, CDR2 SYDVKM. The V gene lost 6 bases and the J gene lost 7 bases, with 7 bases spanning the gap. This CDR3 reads CASSRGQPQHF. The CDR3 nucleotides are TGTGCCAGCAGCCGAGGGCAGCCCCAGCATTTT.

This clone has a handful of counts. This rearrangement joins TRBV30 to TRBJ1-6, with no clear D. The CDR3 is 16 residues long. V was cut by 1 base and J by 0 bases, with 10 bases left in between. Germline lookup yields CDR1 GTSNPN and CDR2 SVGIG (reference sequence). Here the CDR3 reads CAWSAARSSYNSPLHF. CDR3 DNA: TGTGCCTGGAGTGCCGCGAGGAGCTCCTATAATTCACCCCTCCACTTT. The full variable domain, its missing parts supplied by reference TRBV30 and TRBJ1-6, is SQTIHQWPATLVQPVGSPLSLECTVEGTSNPNLYWYRQAAGRGLQLLFYSVGIGQISSEVPQNLSASRPQDRQFILSSKKLLLSDSGFYLCAWSAARSSYNSPLHFGNGTRLTVT.

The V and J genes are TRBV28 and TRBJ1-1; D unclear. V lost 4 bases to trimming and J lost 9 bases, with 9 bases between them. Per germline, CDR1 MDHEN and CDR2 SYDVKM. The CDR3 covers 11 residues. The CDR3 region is CASSSTLKAFF. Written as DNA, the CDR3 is TGTGCCAGCAGTTCGACATTGAAAGCTTTCTTT.

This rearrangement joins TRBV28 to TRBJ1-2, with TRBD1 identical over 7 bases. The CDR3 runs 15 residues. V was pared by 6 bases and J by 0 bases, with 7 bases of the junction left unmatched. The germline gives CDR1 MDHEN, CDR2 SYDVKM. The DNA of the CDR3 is TGTGCCAGCAGCTCTCAGGGGGACGCTAACTATGGCTACACCTTC. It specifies CASSSQGDANYGYTF.

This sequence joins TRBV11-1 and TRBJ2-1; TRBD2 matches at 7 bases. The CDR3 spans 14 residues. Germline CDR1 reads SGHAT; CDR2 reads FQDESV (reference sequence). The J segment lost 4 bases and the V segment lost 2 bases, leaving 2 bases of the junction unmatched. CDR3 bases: TGTGCCAGCAGCTTAAGCGGGAAGTACAATGAGCAGTTCTTC. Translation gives CASSLSGKYNEQFF.

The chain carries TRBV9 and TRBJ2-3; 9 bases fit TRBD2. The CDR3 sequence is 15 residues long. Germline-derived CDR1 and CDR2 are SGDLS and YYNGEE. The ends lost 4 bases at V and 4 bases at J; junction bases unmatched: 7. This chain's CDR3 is CASSSSGGRADTQYF. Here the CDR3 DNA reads TGTGCCAGCAGCTCCAGCGGGGGGCGTGCAGATACGCAGTATTTT.

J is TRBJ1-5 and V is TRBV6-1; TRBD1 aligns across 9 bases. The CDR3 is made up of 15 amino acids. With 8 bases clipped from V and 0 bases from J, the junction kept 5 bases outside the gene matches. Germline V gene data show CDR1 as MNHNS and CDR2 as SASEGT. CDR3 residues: CASVWTGDSNQPQHF. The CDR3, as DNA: TGTGCCAGCGTATGGACAGGGGATAGCAATCAGCCCCAGCATTTT.

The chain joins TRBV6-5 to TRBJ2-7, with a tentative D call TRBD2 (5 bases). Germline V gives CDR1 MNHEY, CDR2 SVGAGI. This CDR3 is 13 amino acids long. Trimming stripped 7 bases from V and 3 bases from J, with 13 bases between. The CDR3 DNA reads TGTGCCAGCAAGCCGGAGGAGGTCTACGAGCAGTACTTC. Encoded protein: CASKPEEVYEQYF.

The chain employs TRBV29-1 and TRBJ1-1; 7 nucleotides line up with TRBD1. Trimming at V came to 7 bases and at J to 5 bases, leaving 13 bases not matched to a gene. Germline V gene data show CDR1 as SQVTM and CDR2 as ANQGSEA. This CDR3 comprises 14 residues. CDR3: CSAGQVGGGTEAFF. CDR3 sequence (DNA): TGCAGCGCCGGACAGGTGGGGGGTGGGACTGAAGCTTTCTTT. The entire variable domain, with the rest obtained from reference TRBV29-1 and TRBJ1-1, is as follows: SAVISQKPSRDICQRGTSLTIQCQVDSQVTMMFWYRQQPGQSLTLIATANQGSEATYESGFVIDKFPISRPNLTFSTLTVSNMSPEDSSIYLCSAGQVGGGTEAFFGQGTRLTVV.

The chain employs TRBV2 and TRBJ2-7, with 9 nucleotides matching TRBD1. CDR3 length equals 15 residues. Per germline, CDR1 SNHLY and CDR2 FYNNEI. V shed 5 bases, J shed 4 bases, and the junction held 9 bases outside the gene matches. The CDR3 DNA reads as TGTGCCAGCAGTCGACAGGGGGACCCCTCTTACGAGCAGTACTTC. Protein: CASSRQGDPSYEQYF.

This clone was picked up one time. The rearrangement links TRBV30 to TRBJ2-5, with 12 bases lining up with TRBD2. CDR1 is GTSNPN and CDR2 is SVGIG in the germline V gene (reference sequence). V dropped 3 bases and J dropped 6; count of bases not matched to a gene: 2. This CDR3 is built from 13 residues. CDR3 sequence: CAWRTSGGQTQYF. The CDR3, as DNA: TGTGCCTGGAGGACTAGCGGGGGTCAGACCCAGTACTTC.

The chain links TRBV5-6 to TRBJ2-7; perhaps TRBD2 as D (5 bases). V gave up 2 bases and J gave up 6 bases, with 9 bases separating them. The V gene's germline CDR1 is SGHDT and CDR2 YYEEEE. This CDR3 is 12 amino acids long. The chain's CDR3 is CASSLSRGEQYF. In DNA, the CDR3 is TGTGCCAGCAGCTTAAGCCGGGGCGAGCAGTACTTC.

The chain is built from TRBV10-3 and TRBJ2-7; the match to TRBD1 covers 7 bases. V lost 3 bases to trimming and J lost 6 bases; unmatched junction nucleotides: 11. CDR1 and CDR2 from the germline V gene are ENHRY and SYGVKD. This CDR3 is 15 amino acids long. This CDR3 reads CAISERTGDEGEQYF. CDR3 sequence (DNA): TGTGCCATCAGTGAACGCACAGGGGACGAAGGCGAGCAGTACTTC.

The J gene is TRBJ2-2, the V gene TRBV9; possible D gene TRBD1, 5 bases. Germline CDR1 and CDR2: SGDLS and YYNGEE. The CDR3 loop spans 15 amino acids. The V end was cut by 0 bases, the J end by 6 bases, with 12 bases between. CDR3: CASSVAVGQAGELFF. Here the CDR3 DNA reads TGTGCCAGCAGCGTAGCTGTGGGGCAGGCCGGGGAGCTGTTTTTT.

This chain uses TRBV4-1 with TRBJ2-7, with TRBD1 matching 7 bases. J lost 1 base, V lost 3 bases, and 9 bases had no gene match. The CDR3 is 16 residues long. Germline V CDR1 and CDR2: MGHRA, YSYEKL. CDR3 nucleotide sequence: TGCGCCAGCAGCCAGGAAACAGGGGTGGGATCCTACGAGCAGTACTTC. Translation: CASSQETGVGSYEQYF.

CDR3 nucleotide sequence: TGTGCCAGCAGTTATATTCATTCTGTGGGTTTAGCGGCACGGGTGCCCCAGCATTTT. Translated, it gives CASSYIHSVGLAARVPQHF. The chain is built from TRBV6-9 and TRBJ1-5, with D uncertain. V lost 2 bases and J lost 9, with 29 bases in between. From germline, CDR1 is MNHGY and CDR2 SVAAGI. This CDR3 is built from 19 residues.

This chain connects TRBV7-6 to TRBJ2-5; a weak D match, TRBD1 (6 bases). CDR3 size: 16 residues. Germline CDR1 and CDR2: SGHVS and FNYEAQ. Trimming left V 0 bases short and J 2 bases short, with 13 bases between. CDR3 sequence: CASSLAVGTSQETQYF. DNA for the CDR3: TGTGCCAGCAGCTTAGCGGTAGGGACATCACAAGAGACCCAGTACTTC. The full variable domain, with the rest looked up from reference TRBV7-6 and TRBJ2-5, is GAGVSQSPRYKVTKRGQDVALRCDPISGHVSLYWYRQALGQGPEFLTYFNYEAQQDKSGLPNDRFSAERPEGSISTLTIQRTEQRDSAMYRCASSLAVGTSQETQYFGPGTRLLVL.

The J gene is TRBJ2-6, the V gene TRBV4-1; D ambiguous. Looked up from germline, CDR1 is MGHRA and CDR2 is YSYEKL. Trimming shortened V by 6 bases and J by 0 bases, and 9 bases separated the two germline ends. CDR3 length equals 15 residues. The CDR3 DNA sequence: TGCGCCAGCAGTCACCCGGGCTCTGGGGCCAACGTCCTGACTTTC. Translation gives CASSHPGSGANVLTF.

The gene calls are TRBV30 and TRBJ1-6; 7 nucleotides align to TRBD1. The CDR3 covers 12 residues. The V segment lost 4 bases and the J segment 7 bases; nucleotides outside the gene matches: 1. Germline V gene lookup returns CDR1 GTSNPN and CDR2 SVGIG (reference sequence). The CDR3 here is CAWKQGNSPLHF. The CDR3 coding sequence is TGTGCCTGGAAACAGGGGAATTCACCCCTCCACTTT.

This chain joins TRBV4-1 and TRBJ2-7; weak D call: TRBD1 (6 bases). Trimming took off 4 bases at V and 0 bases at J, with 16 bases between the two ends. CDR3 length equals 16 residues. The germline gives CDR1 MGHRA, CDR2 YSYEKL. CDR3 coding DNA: TGCGCCAGCAGCCCGCCCCTAGGACAGCGCTCCTACGAGCAGTACTTC. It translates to CASSPPLGQRSYEQYF.